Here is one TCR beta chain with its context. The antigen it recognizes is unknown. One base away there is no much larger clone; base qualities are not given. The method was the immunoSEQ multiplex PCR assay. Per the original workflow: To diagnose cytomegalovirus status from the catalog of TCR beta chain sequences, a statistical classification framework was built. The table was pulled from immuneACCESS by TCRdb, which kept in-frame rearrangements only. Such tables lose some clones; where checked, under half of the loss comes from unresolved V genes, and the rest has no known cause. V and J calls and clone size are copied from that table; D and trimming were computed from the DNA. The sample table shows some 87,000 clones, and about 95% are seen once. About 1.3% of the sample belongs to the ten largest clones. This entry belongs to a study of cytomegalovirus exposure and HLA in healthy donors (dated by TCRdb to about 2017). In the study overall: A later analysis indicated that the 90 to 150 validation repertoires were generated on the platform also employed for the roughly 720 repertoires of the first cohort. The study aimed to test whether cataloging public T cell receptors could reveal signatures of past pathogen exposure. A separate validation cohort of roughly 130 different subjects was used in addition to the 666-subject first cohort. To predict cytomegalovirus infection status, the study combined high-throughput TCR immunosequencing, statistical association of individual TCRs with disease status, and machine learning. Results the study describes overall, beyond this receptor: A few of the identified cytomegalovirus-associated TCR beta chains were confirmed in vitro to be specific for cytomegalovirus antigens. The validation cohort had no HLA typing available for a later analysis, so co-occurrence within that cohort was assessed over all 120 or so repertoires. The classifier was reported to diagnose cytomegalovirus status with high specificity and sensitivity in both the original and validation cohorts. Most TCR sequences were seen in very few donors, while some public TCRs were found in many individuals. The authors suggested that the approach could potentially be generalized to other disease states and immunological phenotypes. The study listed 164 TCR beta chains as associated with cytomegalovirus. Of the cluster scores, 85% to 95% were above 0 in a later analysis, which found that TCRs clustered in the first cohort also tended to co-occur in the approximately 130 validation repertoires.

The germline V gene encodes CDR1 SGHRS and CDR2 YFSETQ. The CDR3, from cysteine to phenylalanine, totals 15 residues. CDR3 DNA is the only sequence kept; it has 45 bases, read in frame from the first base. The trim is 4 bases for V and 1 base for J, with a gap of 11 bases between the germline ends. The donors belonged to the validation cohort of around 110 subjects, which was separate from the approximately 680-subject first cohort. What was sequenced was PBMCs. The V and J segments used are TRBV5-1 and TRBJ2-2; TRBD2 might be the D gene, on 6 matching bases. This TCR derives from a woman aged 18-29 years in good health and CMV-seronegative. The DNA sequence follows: TGCGCCAGCAGCGGCGGGACGTTGAACACCGGGGAGCTGTTTTTT. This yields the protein CASSGGTLNTGELFF. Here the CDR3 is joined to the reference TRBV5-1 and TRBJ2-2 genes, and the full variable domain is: KAGVTQTPRYLIKTRGQQVTLSCSPISGHRSVSWYQQTPGQGLQFLFEYFSETQRNKGNFPGRFSGRQFSNSRSEMNVSTLELGDSALYLCASSGGTLNTGELFFGEGSRLTVL.